This T cell receptor (beta chain) was retrieved from a study of Graves' ophthalmopathy and Graves' hyperthyroidism. Across the whole study: The study drew peripheral blood at initial diagnosis, before any treatment.

RNA transcripts yielded amplified TCR beta CDR3 regions. First-round RT-PCR with HTBI primers preceded a second-round multiplex PCR. TCRdb reanalysed the multiplex PCR reads using MiXCR and keeps one entry per CDR3 protein. Here the sample spans about 740,000 distinct CDR3 sequences, roughly 41% being singletons. This CDR3 is built from 11 residues. The germline CDR1 and CDR2 sequences are SQVTM and ANQGSEA. Every ophthalmopathy donor presented moderate-to-severe activity, CAS ≥3, NOSPECS ≥4 and duration under 3 months. Clinical symptoms, serum thyroxine, TRAb, thyroid ultrasound and orbital computed tomography determined diagnosis. As the starting material, roughly 9.8 ml of fresh peripheral blood yielded the PBMCs.

The rearrangement uses TRBV29-1 and TRBJ2-7, with D possibly being TRBD1 or TRBD2 (5 bases each). What was sequenced was peripheral blood. The sequence was obtained from an adult man with Graves' ophthalmopathy. The CDR3 sequence is CRRGPTYEQYF. The CDR3 nucleotides are TGCAGAAGGGGACCCACCTACGAGCAGTACTTC.